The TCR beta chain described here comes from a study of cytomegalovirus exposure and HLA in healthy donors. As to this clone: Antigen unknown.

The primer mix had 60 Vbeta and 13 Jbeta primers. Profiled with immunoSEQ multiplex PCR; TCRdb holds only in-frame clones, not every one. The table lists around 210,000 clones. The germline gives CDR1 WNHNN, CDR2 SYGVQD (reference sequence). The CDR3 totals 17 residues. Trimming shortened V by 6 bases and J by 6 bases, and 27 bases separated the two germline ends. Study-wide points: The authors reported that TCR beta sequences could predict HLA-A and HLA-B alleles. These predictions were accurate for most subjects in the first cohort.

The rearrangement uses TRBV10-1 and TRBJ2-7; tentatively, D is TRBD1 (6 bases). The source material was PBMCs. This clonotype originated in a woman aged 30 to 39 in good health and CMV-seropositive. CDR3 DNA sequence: TGCGCCAGCAGCGGTACAGGGTTGTTAGGTTCTTCGCGCGAGCAGTACTTC. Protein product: CASSGTGLLGSSREQYF.